What follows are 21 T cell receptor beta chains derived from one specimen sequenced in a study of molecular identifiers for immune sequencing clone quantification. TCRdb processed the PCR reads anew with MiXCR; each CDR3 protein has one entry. The table has about 500,000 distinct CDR3 sequences, approximately 25% seen once. Sample: naive CD8+ T cells from blood, with Jurkat cell RNA spiked in. Subset here: FACS-sorted CD8+CD4-CCR7+CD45RA+ naive T cells. These receptors were collected from a human donor in good health. Some libraries in this study had Jurkat cell RNA spiked in.

The table lists this clonotype with many counts. The chain employs TRBV12-3 or TRBV12-4 and TRBJ2-5, with D maybe TRBD1 (5 bases). The germline V and J ends were trimmed by 8 bases and 0 bases, with 10 bases remaining between them. CDR3 length equals 13 residues. This CDR3 is CASRLRDQETQYF. As DNA, the CDR3 is TGTGCCAGCCGCCTCAGGGACCAAGAGACCCAGTACTTC.

This clonotype was found once. This could be a read error, since a much larger clone is one nucleotide away. V usage is TRBV5-1 and J usage is TRBJ1-1; D may be TRBD1 (5 bases). Germline CDR1 and CDR2: SGHRS and YFSETQ. There are 15 residues in the CDR3. The CDR3 bases are TGCGCCAGCACCCGAACTGGGGGATCGAACACTGTAGCTTTCTTT. This encodes CASTRTGGSNTVAFF.

This clonotype was observed a few times. The chain combines TRBV9 with TRBJ2-3; 7 nucleotides line up with TRBD2. Germline V gene sequence: CDR1 SGDLS, CDR2 YYNGEE. J gave up 7 bases and V 3 bases, and 5 bases lay outside the gene matches. The length of the CDR3 is 13 residues. CDR3 sequence reads: CASSETSRNTQYF. CDR3 DNA: TGTGCCAGCAGCGAGACTAGCAGAAATACGCAGTATTTT.

The genes are TRBV20-1 and TRBJ2-7; the D gene is possibly TRBD1 (5 bases). Trimming took 6 bases from V and 3 from J, leaving 15 bases between them. Germline V gene sequence: CDR1 DFQATT, CDR2 SNEGSKA (reference sequence). The CDR3 consists of 13 residues. The CDR3 coding sequence is TGCAGTGCGCCCAGACAGCCCGTCTACGAGCAGTACTTC. This encodes CSAPRQPVYEQYF.

Details on this clonotype: Given a much more abundant clone one base away, this may be a read error. DNA of the CDR3: TGTGCCAGCAGCCGCAGTGGGCTGGGACAGCAGTACTTC. Protein: CASSRSGLGQQYF. V is TRBV7-9 and J is TRBJ2-7, with D perhaps given as TRBD1 or TRBD2 (5 bases each). The germline CDR1 and CDR2 sequences are SEHNR and FQNEAQ (reference sequence). The V gene lost 5 bases and the J gene lost 8 bases, with 16 bases spanning the gap. The CDR3 consists of 13 residues.

The chain couples TRBV7-6 to TRBJ1-6, with D unclear. The CDR3 runs to 18 residues. CDR1 SGHVS and CDR2 FNYEAQ come from the germline V gene. The V gene lost 5 bases and the J gene lost 3 bases, with 20 bases spanning the gap. Written as DNA, the CDR3 is TGTGCCAGCAGCCTTTCTTCCACCGGGTCCTTCTATAATTCACCCCTCCACTTT. It translates to CASSLSSTGSFYNSPLHF.

This chain uses TRBV20-1 with TRBJ2-7; the match to TRBD1 covers 7 bases. This CDR3 contains 12 residues. The V gene's germline CDR1 is DFQATT and CDR2 SNEGSKA (reference sequence). The trim removed 3 bases at V and 6 bases at J, leaving 5 bases unmatched. The DNA of the CDR3 is TGCAGTGCTAGGGAAACAGGGGTCGAGCAGTACTTC. It encodes CSARETGVEQYF.

This clonotype was counted at least ten times. The CDR3 sequence is CASSLGGREQYF. The CDR3 DNA reads as TGTGCCAGCAGCTTAGGGGGTCGGGAGCAGTACTTC. This chain joins TRBV7-9 and TRBJ2-7; D unresolved. Germline CDR1 SEHNR, CDR2 FQNEAQ (reference sequence). The length of the CDR3 is 12 residues. Trimming shortened V by 1 base and J by 7 bases, and 8 bases separated the two germline ends.

Many counts were recorded for this clonotype. The CDR3 spells CASSLERYEQYF. In DNA, the CDR3 is TGTGCCAGCAGCTTAGAGAGGTACGAGCAGTACTTC. The chain has TRBV7-2 and TRBJ2-7; D is undetermined. V gave up 1 base and J gave up 4 bases, with 5 bases separating them. From germline, CDR1 is SGHTA and CDR2 FQGNSA. The CDR3 sequence is 12 residues long.

J is TRBJ1-5 and V is TRBV12-3 or TRBV12-4, with 9 bases that match TRBD1. The CDR3 has 15 residues. V was pared by 6 bases and J by 4 bases, with 7 bases of the junction left unmatched. CDR3 DNA sequence: TGTGCCAGCAGCTTCTCGGGACAGGGTAATCAGCCCCAGCATTTT. Residues: CASSFSGQGNQPQHF.

There are many counts of this clonotype. The chain uses TRBV24-1 and TRBJ2-5, with D possibly matching TRBD1 (6 bases). Per the germline V gene, CDR1 is KGHDR and CDR2 is SFDVKD. This CDR3 is 16 amino acids long. V was shortened by 5 bases and J by 3 bases, with 18 bases between the two germline ends. DNA for the CDR3: TGTGCCACCAGTGGCCCGGGACATAAGGGCGAAGAGACCCAGTACTTC. Its protein is CATSGPGHKGEETQYF.

This clonotype was counted between two and nine times. V is TRBV28 and J is TRBJ2-1; 10 bases fit TRBD2. Losses at the gene ends were 5 bases for V and 5 bases for J; bases not matched to a gene: 12. The length of the CDR3 is 17 residues. Germline values: CDR1 MDHEN, CDR2 SYDVKM. For the CDR3, the DNA is TGTGCCAGCAGTAGCCCTCCCCAAAGCGGGAGGGACAATGAGCAGTTCTTC. This encodes CASSSPPQSGRDNEQFF.

This chain connects TRBV5-5 to TRBJ1-1; weak D call: TRBD1 (6 bases). Germline loops: CDR1 SGHKS, CDR2 YYEKEE (reference sequence). The CDR3 runs to 15 residues. The ends were cut back, 5 bases at V and 0 bases at J, with 14 bases in the middle. The CDR3 region has the DNA TGTGCCAGCAGTTGGACAGATAAAATGAACACTGAAGCTTTCTTT. Protein: CASSWTDKMNTEAFF.

The chain uses TRBV6-2 or TRBV6-3 and TRBJ1-4, with 7 nucleotides matching TRBD1. V lost 1 base and J lost 16; bases outside the gene matches: 9. There are 13 residues in the CDR3. Germline loops: CDR1 MNHEY, CDR2 SVGEGT. The CDR3 DNA is TGTGCCAGCAGTTACTGGGGCCGGGACAGCAAGTTTTTT. Translated: CASSYWGRDSKFF.

This clonotype was counted only a few times. The rearrangement uses TRBV29-1 and TRBJ2-5; a weak D match, TRBD1 (6 bases). Germline V gives CDR1 SQVTM, CDR2 ANQGSEA. V was cut by 1 base and J by 3 bases, with 9 bases left in between. There are 13 residues in the CDR3. The CDR3, as DNA: TGCAGCGTTGAAGCTTGGACAGAAGAGACCCAGTACTTC. Protein: CSVEAWTEETQYF. Drawing the rest from reference TRBV29-1 and TRBJ2-5, the complete variable domain is SAVISQKPSRDICQRGTSLTIQCQVDSQVTMMFWYRQQPGQSLTLIATANQGSEATYESGFVIDKFPISRPNLTFSTLTVSNMSPEDSSIYLCSVEAWTEETQYFGPGTRLLVL.

The genes are TRBV4-1 and TRBJ2-7; tentative D call: TRBD1 (5 bases). The ends were cut back, 7 bases at V and 2 bases at J, with 12 bases in the middle. Germline V gene data show CDR1 as MGHRA and CDR2 as YSYEKL. The CDR3 is 13 amino acids. The DNA for the CDR3 is TGCGCCAGCACGGGTGACAGTACCTACGAGCAGTACTTC. Its protein product is CASTGDSTYEQYF.

This clonotype has more than one count but fewer than ten. This chain joins TRBV4-1 and TRBJ1-1; a weak D match, TRBD1 (6 bases). The V gene lost 3 bases and the J gene lost 4 bases, with 18 bases spanning the gap. The CDR3 covers 16 residues. Germline V gene data show CDR1 as MGHRA and CDR2 as YSYEKL. The CDR3 reads CASSHQANRVGTEAFF. The CDR3 nucleotides read TGCGCCAGCAGCCACCAAGCAAACAGGGTTGGCACTGAAGCTTTCTTT.

Comment on this clonotype: This may stem from a read error, because a much larger clone lies one nucleotide away. This chain links TRBV29-1 with TRBJ1-1; D ambiguous. The V and J ends lost 4 bases and 3 bases respectively, with 12 bases between them. This CDR3 region has 13 residues. The V gene's germline CDR1 is SQVTM and CDR2 ANQGSEA. The chain's CDR3 is CSVVSRLDTEAFF. DNA of the CDR3: TGCAGCGTTGTCTCACGCTTGGACACTGAAGCTTTCTTT.

The V gene is TRBV6-6, the J gene TRBJ2-7; 11 bases are a match to TRBD1. Looked up from germline, CDR1 is MNHNY and CDR2 is SVGAGI (reference sequence). Trimming cost V 6 bases and J 4 bases; bases outside gene matches: 11. The CDR3 is 16 residues long. CDR3 sequence reads: CASSTLPGTGGYEQYF. CDR3 in DNA: TGTGCCAGCAGCACCCTCCCCGGGACAGGGGGATACGAGCAGTACTTC.

Turning to this clonotype: One end of the junction is discordant with germline, which a read error may explain. This chain joins TRBV5-1 and TRBJ2-2; D is unclear. CDR1 is SGHRS and CDR2 is YFSETQ in the germline V gene. This CDR3 contains 12 residues. The CDR3 DNA follows: TGCGCCAGCACGGAGAACATCGGGGAGCTGTTTTTT. Translating it yields CASTENIGELFF.

The CDR3: CASKVAGEQFF. Written as DNA, the CDR3 is TGTGCCAGCAAAGTAGCCGGTGAGCAGTTCTTC. This sequence joins TRBV25-1 and TRBJ2-1; D is undetermined. V lost 7 bases, J lost 9 bases, and 10 bases lay in between. Per the germline V gene, CDR1 is MGHDK and CDR2 is SYGVNS. The length of the CDR3 is 11 residues.